This paragraph covers one T cell receptor beta chain sequence. V was clipped by 7 bases and J by 1 base, with 4 bases between them. The CDR3 totals 11 residues. Germline V gene lookup returns CDR1 MDHEN and CDR2 SYDVKM. The data were taken from a study of T cell responses to AZD1222 COVID-19 vaccine. Some clones are missing from TCRdb's copy, which holds only in-frame ones; the method was immunoSEQ multiplex PCR. The table includes tens of thousands of clones, 80% to 90% detected once. The chain employs TRBV28 and TRBJ1-1; D is ambiguous. The TCR comes from an adult who received the AZD1222 COVID-19 vaccine. Sample: peripheral blood, taken 28 days after the second AZD1222 dose. CDR3 sequence: CASTQNTEAFF. CDR3 DNA sequence: TGTGCCAGCACACAGAACACTGAAGCTTTCTTT.